This entry lists 27 T cell receptor beta chains sequenced from one sample in a study of spatial heterogeneity in lung cancer. Whole-study results and caveats: Tumor mutation counts were tracked by expanded intratumoral alpha and beta TCR counts.

Sample time point: sample taken at primary tumor resection. Each CDR3 protein gets one entry after TCRdb re-called the 5' RACE reads with MiXCR. This table has about 3,800 distinct CDR3 sequences, about 9.4% appearing once. For these receptors, no antigen is known. The sequencing here drew on lung tumor tissue, taken at surgery. Receptors originate from a male donor with early-stage non-small cell lung cancer.

This clonotype is judged medium-sized. This beta chain is an off-target read within a library intended for alpha chains, so its frequency means little. This rearrangement joins TRBV18 to TRBJ1-6; 7 nucleotides align to TRBD1. With 4 bases clipped from V and 6 bases from J, the junction kept 12 bases outside the gene matches. There are 17 residues in the CDR3. CDR1 is KGHSH and CDR2 is LQKENI in the germline V gene. CDR3 region: CASSLTEQGLFNSPLHF. CDR3 DNA: TGTGCCAGCTCACTCACAGAACAGGGGCTTTTTAATTCACCCCTCCACTTT.

Within the sample, this clonotype is medium-sized. Found in a library prepared for alpha chains, this beta chain is an off-target read, and its abundance has little meaning. The rearrangement joins TRBV29-1 to TRBJ1-2, with D perhaps TRBD1 (5 bases). The CDR3 is made up of 12 amino acids. The V gene's germline CDR1 is SQVTM and CDR2 ANQGSEA. Trimming pared 3 bases from V and 8 bases from J, leaving 13 bases between. The CDR3 region is CSVDSGRRGYTF. CDR3 DNA: TGCAGCGTTGACTCGGGACGGCGAGGCTACACCTTC.

This clonotype is categorized as medium-sized (0.01 to 0.1%). A library made for alpha chains picked up this beta chain off target, so its size means little. The chain combines TRBV6-6 with TRBJ2-5; D not certain. Germline V gives CDR1 MNHNY, CDR2 SVGAGI (reference sequence). The V end lost 7 bases, the J end lost 1 base, and 7 bases lay between the germline ends. CDR3 size: 12 residues. CDR3 in DNA: TGTGCCAGCAACGACATCCAAGAGACCCAGTACTTC. As protein: CASNDIQETQYF.

This clonotype showed up just a few times. The size of this beta chain means little, since it is a stray read in a library made for alpha chains. The chain couples TRBV25-1 to TRBJ2-5; D remains unclear. Germline V gives CDR1 MGHDK, CDR2 SYGVNS. V was clipped by 1 base and J by 4 bases, with 7 bases between them. This CDR3 comprises 13 residues. In DNA, the CDR3 is TGTGCCAGCAGTGAATCATCTCGAGAGACCCAGTACTTC. Its translation: CASSESSRETQYF.

Many counts were recorded for this clonotype. This beta chain is an unintended read in a library built for alpha chains; its size means little. V gene TRBV7-2 combines with J gene TRBJ2-5; possible D gene TRBD2, 5 bases. Trimming pared 5 bases from V and 1 base from J, leaving 17 bases between. Germline lookup yields CDR1 SGHTA and CDR2 FQGNSA. CDR3 size: 16 residues. The CDR3 here is CASSPLGAGFQETQYF. CDR3 nucleotide sequence: TGTGCCAGCAGCCCCCTGGGAGCAGGATTCCAAGAGACCCAGTACTTC.

This clonotype turned up a few times. This beta chain is a stray read from a library made for alpha chains; its abundance is not meaningful. The chain links TRBV28 to TRBJ2-2; TRBD1 matches 7 bases. This CDR3 is built from 15 residues. Germline CDR1 and CDR2: MDHEN and SYDVKM. The V segment lost 7 bases and the J segment 6 bases; nucleotides outside the gene matches: 11. The CDR3 DNA follows: TGTGCCAGCACTCAAGTAGCTCAGGGGGCCGGGGAGCTGTTTTTT. The encoded protein is CASTQVAQGAGELFF.

This clonotype is medium-sized (0.01 to 0.1%) by share. Since the library was made to target alpha chains, this beta chain is a stray read and its abundance is not meaningful. The chain joins TRBV20-1 to TRBJ2-5, with no clear D. The germline V and J ends were trimmed by 4 bases and 5 bases, with 8 bases remaining between them. CDR3 length equals 11 residues. Looked up from germline, CDR1 is DFQATT and CDR2 is SNEGSKA (reference sequence). The DNA of the CDR3 is TGCAGTGCTACCCGAGTGGAGACCCAGTACTTC. Translation gives CSATRVETQYF.

Turning to this clonotype: Being off target in a library aimed at alpha chains, this beta chain has a size of little meaning. The rearrangement joins TRBV2 to TRBJ2-5; D not certain. CDR3 length equals 15 residues. Germline CDR1 and CDR2: SNHLY and FYNNEI. V lost 5 bases, J lost 2 bases, and 15 bases lay in between. CDR3 region: CASSTPGIGQETQYF. For the CDR3, the DNA is TGTGCCAGCAGTACTCCGGGCATAGGACAAGAGACCCAGTACTTC.

A word on this clonotype: The library was built for alpha chains, so this beta chain is an off-target read and its size means little. The chain is built from TRBV10-3 and TRBJ2-5; D gene unclear. The CDR3 is 12 residues long. The germline V and J ends were trimmed by 0 bases and 2 bases, with 1 base remaining between them. Looked up from germline, CDR1 is ENHRY and CDR2 is SYGVKD. Written as DNA, the CDR3 is TGTGCCATCAGTGAGTCGCAAGAGACCCAGTACTTC. Translated: CAISESQETQYF.

A word on this clonotype: The final CDR3 position lacks the conserved phenylalanine or tryptophan, pointing to a likely read error. For a library built for alpha chains, this beta chain is a stray read; little rests on its size. The V gene is TRBV28, the J gene TRBJ2-2; 7 nucleotides match TRBD2. The CDR3 has 14 residues. With 7 bases clipped from V and 1 base from J, the junction kept 3 bases outside the gene matches. The germline V gene has CDR1 MDHEN and CDR2 SYDVKM. CDR3 bases: TGTGCCAGCAAGGGCGGGGGGAACACCGGGGAGCTGTTTCTT. Translating gives CASKGGGNTGELFL.

This clonotype occurred many times. In a library made to pick up alpha chains, this beta chain is a stray read with a size that means little. The genes are TRBV29-1 and TRBJ1-1; D might be TRBD1 (6 bases). V was clipped by 6 bases and J by 8 bases, with 16 bases between them. The CDR3 consists of 12 residues. The V gene's germline CDR1 is SQVTM and CDR2 ANQGSEA. The CDR3 DNA reads TGCAGCGTCTATAACAGGGCCAAAGAAGCTTTCTTT. Encoded protein: CSVYNRAKEAFF.

This clonotype occurred many times. This beta chain turned up in a library designed for alpha chains; as an off-target read, its abundance says little. This rearrangement joins TRBV3-1 to TRBJ2-5; no clear D gene. CDR3 length equals 15 residues. Germline V gives CDR1 LGHDT, CDR2 YNNKEL (reference sequence). Trimming took 6 bases from V and 0 from J, leaving 14 bases between them. CDR3: CASRRDGRYQETQYF. Here the CDR3 DNA reads TGTGCCAGCAGGAGAGACGGCAGGTACCAAGAGACCCAGTACTTC.

This clonotype was seen ten or more times. Being off target in a library aimed at alpha chains, this beta chain has a size of little meaning. The V and J genes are TRBV6-4 and TRBJ1-6; TRBD1 might be the D (5 bases). The V and J ends lost 8 bases and 5 bases respectively, with 13 bases between them. The CDR3 consists of 14 residues. The V gene's germline CDR1 is MRHNA and CDR2 SNTAGT. The CDR3 region has the DNA TGTGCCAGCTCGGAAAGGGGAGATAATTCACCCCTCCACTTT. Amino acid sequence: CASSERGDNSPLHF.

With regard to this clonotype: Found in a library prepared for alpha chains, this beta chain is an off-target read, and its abundance has little meaning. The chain employs TRBV5-1 and TRBJ2-7; 7 bases line up with TRBD2. Trimming cost V 3 bases and J 1 base; bases outside gene matches: 7. The CDR3 is made up of 15 amino acids. Germline assignment: CDR1 SGHRS and CDR2 YFSETQ. CDR3 nucleotide sequence: TGCGCCAGCAGCTCGGGGTCGGGACTATCCTACGAGCAGTACTTC. Protein sequence: CASSSGSGLSYEQYF. The whole variable domain, filled in from reference TRBV5-1 and TRBJ2-7, reads KAGVTQTPRYLIKTRGQQVTLSCSPISGHRSVSWYQQTPGQGLQFLFEYFSETQRNKGNFPGRFSGRQFSNSRSEMNVSTLELGDSALYLCASSSGSGLSYEQYFGPGTRLTVT.

This clonotype has a count of ten or more. This beta chain turned up in a library designed for alpha chains; as an off-target read, its abundance says little. The chain has TRBV27 and TRBJ1-6; no reliable D call. This CDR3 is built from 16 residues. Trimming pared 4 bases from V and 0 bases from J, leaving 10 bases between. The germline V gene has CDR1 MNHEY and CDR2 SMNVEV (reference sequence). CDR3 residues: CASSSSGGSYNSPLHF. In DNA, the CDR3 is TGTGCCAGCAGTTCCTCGGGCGGCTCCTATAATTCACCCCTCCACTTT.

This clonotype has more than one count but fewer than ten. With the library built for alpha chains, this beta chain is off target and its frequency is not meaningful. This chain joins TRBV7-2 and TRBJ2-1; 9 bases are shared with TRBD2. V was clipped by 2 bases and J by 1 base; unmatched bases: 15. The length of the CDR3 is 20 residues. Germline assignment: CDR1 SGHTA and CDR2 FQGNSA. CDR3 amino acids: CASSLNRGRARLYSYNEQFF. For the CDR3, the DNA is TGTGCCAGCAGCTTAAACCGCGGGAGGGCGCGTCTTTATTCCTACAATGAGCAGTTCTTC.

As to this clonotype: This beta chain was picked up by a library intended for alpha chains and is off target, so its count carries little meaning. The chain couples TRBV7-2 to TRBJ1-4; D not certain. The germline V gene encodes CDR1 SGHTA and CDR2 FQGNSA. This CDR3 has 15 residues. V dropped 3 bases and J dropped 8 bases, with 16 bases sitting between them. In DNA, the CDR3 is TGTGCCAGCAGCTTCCGGACTTCCCTCGGGGAAAAACTGTTTTTT. Residues: CASSFRTSLGEKLFF. Complete variable domain (other parts from reference TRBV7-2 and TRBJ1-4): GAGVSQSPSNKVTEKGKDVELRCDPISGHTALYWYRQSLGQGLEFLIYFQGNSAPDKSGLPSDRFSAERTGGSVSTLTIQRTQQEDSAVYLCASSFRTSLGEKLFFGSGTQLSVL.

This clonotype is termed medium-sized (0.01 to 0.1%). This beta chain represents an off-target read in a library built for alpha chains; its size is of limited meaning. This chain links TRBV20-1 with TRBJ2-3; 8 bases map to TRBD2. This CDR3 is 14 amino acids long. Per the germline V gene, CDR1 is DFQATT and CDR2 is SNEGSKA (reference sequence). Losses at the gene ends were 4 bases for V and 0 bases for J; bases not matched to a gene: 3. The CDR3 nucleotides are TGCAGTGCTATACTAGCGGCTAGCACAGATACGCAGTATTTT. Encoded protein: CSAILAASTDTQYF.

This clonotype was seen many times. The junction differs from germline at one of its ends, possibly a read error. For a library built for alpha chains, this beta chain is a stray read; little rests on its size. The chain employs TRBV7-9 and TRBJ1-2; D is undetermined. Germline-derived CDR1 and CDR2 are SEHNR and FQNEAQ (reference sequence). This CDR3 comprises 15 residues. The CDR3 protein is CASSVARTANYGYTF. The CDR3 nucleotides read TGTGCCAGCAGCGTAGCCCGCACAGCGAACTATGGCTACACCTTC.

There are a few counts of this clonotype. Since it is a stray read in a library aimed at alpha chains, this beta chain has a size that is not meaningful. This chain connects TRBV28 to TRBJ1-5, with D possibly TRBD1 on 6 matching bases. The CDR3 is made up of 15 amino acids. The germline V gene has CDR1 MDHEN and CDR2 SYDVKM. V lost 5 bases, J lost 1 base, and 12 bases lay in between. CDR3 sequence reads: CASSPRGRSNQPQHF. CDR3 DNA sequence: TGTGCCAGCAGTCCCAGGGGACGGAGCAATCAGCCCCAGCATTTT.

Comments on this clonotype: This beta chain represents an off-target read in a library built for alpha chains; its size is of limited meaning. The V call is TRBV5-4, the J call TRBJ2-5; D unclear. Per germline, CDR1 SGHNT and CDR2 YYREEE (reference sequence). The CDR3 has 11 amino acids. Trimming removed 4 bases at V and 5 bases at J, with 6 bases between. The CDR3 nucleotides read TGTGCCAGCAGCACCGGGGAGACCCAGTACTTC. This sequence encodes CASSTGETQYF. Variable domain in full (rest from reference TRBV5-4 and TRBJ2-5): ETGVTQSPTHLIKTRGQQVTLRCSSQSGHNTVSWYQQALGQGPQFIFQYYREEENGRGNFPPRFSGLQFPNYSSELNVNALELDDSALYLCASSTGETQYFGPGTRLLVL.

Remarks on this clonotype: A library made for alpha chains picked up this beta chain off target, so its size means little. The rearrangement uses TRBV6-5 and TRBJ2-7; the D gene is possibly TRBD1 (6 bases). CDR3 length equals 17 residues. Germline V lookup: CDR1 MNHEY, CDR2 SVGAGI. The V gene lost 6 bases and the J gene lost 3 bases, with 24 bases spanning the gap. The DNA for the CDR3 is TGTGCCAGCAGCCGAGTGTTGTCAGGGGCACCTATCTACGAGCAGTACTTC. This encodes CASSRVLSGAPIYEQYF.

This clonotype was detected once. This beta chain is an unintended read in a library built for alpha chains; its size means little. The chain has TRBV6-5 and TRBJ1-4; D gene ambiguous. Deletions cut 7 bases from V and 7 bases from J, with 13 bases between. The CDR3 is 13 amino acids. Germline V CDR1 and CDR2: MNHEY, SVGAGI. The CDR3 region is CASKPPGIEKLFF. In DNA, the CDR3 is TGTGCCAGCAAACCCCCGGGGATTGAAAAACTGTTTTTT.

This clonotype occurred many times. The library was prepared for alpha chains; this beta chain is a stray read, so its frequency means little. The gene calls are TRBV15 and TRBJ2-1; TRBD1 matches at 10 bases. Trimming at V came to 0 bases and at J to 6 bases, leaving 2 bases not matched to a gene. The germline CDR1 and CDR2 sequences are LNHNV and YYDKDF (reference sequence). CDR3 length equals 15 residues. The CDR3 coding sequence is TGTGCCACCAGCAGAGATAGGACAGGGGGCAATGAGCAGTTCTTC. It translates to CATSRDRTGGNEQFF.

This clonotype rates as medium-sized (0.01 to 0.1%). The library was prepared for alpha chains; this beta chain is a stray read, so its frequency means little. V gene TRBV28 combines with J gene TRBJ2-3; TRBD2 matches 11 bases. Unmatched junction bases numbered 13, after V lost 7 bases and J lost 13 bases. Germline V gives CDR1 MDHEN, CDR2 SYDVKM. CDR3 length: 14 amino acids. CDR3 coding DNA: TGTGCCAGCACCTCCTCTGGGGCTAGCGGGAGGAAGTATTTT. Its protein is CASTSSGASGRKYF.

This clonotype ranks as medium-sized. This beta chain is a stray read from a library made for alpha chains; its abundance is not meaningful. The rearrangement joins TRBV5-5 to TRBJ2-3; D gene ambiguous. CDR1 SGHKS and CDR2 YYEKEE come from the germline V gene (reference sequence). V lost 2 bases to trimming and J lost 6 bases, with 16 bases between them. The CDR3 contains 15 residues. The CDR3 region is CASSLQDLEVDTQYF. The CDR3 coding sequence is TGTGCCAGCAGCTTACAAGACTTAGAGGTTGATACGCAGTATTTT. Combining the CDR3 with reference TRBV5-5 and TRBJ2-3 gives the whole variable domain DAGVTQSPTHLIKTRGQQVTLRCSPISGHKSVSWYQQVLGQGPQFIFQYYEKEERGRGNFPDRFSARQFPNYSSELNVNALLLGDSALYLCASSLQDLEVDTQYFGPGTRLTVL.

This clonotype was picked up many times. Within a library made for alpha chains, this beta chain is off target, and its count is uninformative. CDR3 nucleotides: TGTGCCAGCAGTCATCGGGGACTTAACACTGAAGCTTTCTTT. It translates to CASSHRGLNTEAFF. The chain couples TRBV28 to TRBJ1-1; a weak D match, TRBD1 (5 bases). This CDR3 spans 14 amino acids. Looked up from germline, CDR1 is MDHEN and CDR2 is SYDVKM. V gave up 5 bases and J gave up 2 bases, with 12 bases separating them.